What follows is one T cell receptor (beta chain) and its context. Recruited during active infection, patients (from Seattle) were subsequently followed longitudinally. The data are from a study of blood T cell repertoires in COVID-19. Turning to the study itself: Spain, Italy and the United States supplied samples that represented acute and convalescent COVID-19. Sample material is recorded as cDNA or gDNA derived from T cells, B-cell-depleted T cells, or PBMCs.

The CDR3 spans 16 residues. Per the authors' pipeline: Amplification with reference gene primers provided the estimates of nucleated cell counts. The protocol was immunoSEQ multiplex PCR, while the TCRdb copy is restricted to in-frame clones and leaves out a portion. Clonal size and the V and J genes are those of that table, whereas D and trimming came from the DNA. This table holds about 200,000 clones, roughly 84% found once. This sequence was found in a man in his fifties with COVID-19, enrolled during active disease. The sample was peripheral blood. This rearrangement joins TRBV21-1 to TRBJ1-1; the D segment call TRBD1 is taken from the table without a DNA check. TRBV21-1 constitutes a pseudogene. The CDR3 spells CASSNKRAGMNTEAFF. DNA of the CDR3: TGTGCCAGCAGCAATAAAAGGGCAGGGATGAACACTGAAGCTTTCTTT.